This T cell receptor (beta chain) originates from a study of Graves' ophthalmopathy and Graves' hyperthyroidism. Hyperthyroidism patients, all newly diagnosed, had under 2 months' duration and ages of 18 to 65. The CDR3 totals 15 residues. The germline CDR1 and CDR2 sequences are SGHVS and FQNEAQ. The V end was cut by 2 bases, the J end by 3 bases, with 14 bases between. Concerning this clonotype itself: The target antigen is unknown.

Broader study findings: A 13-signature model separated ophthalmopathy from stable hyperthyroidism, reaching about 91% sensitivity and less than 83% specificity cross-validated.

Beta-chain TCR CDR3 regions were amplified from RNA transcripts. Scientists carried out first-round RT-PCR using HTBI primers and then a second-round multiplex PCR. TCRdb re-called the multiplex PCR reads through MiXCR, storing one row per CDR3 protein. Of around 1,000,000 distinct CDR3 sequences in the sample, roughly 35% are singletons; the top ten hold 11%. The gene calls are TRBV7-8 and TRBJ2-7, with D tentatively TRBD1 or TRBD2 (5 bases each). This TCR was recovered from an adult man with Graves' hyperthyroidism. The sequenced sample consisted of peripheral blood or thyroid tissue (not recorded which). CDR3 nucleotide sequence: TGTGCCAGCAGCTTAAGGCCGGGGCCCTTCTACGAGCAGTACTTC. Encoded protein: CASSLRPGPFYEQYF.